This TCR beta chain was retrieved from a study of cytotoxic CD8 clonotypes in ibrutinib-treated CLL. Germline-derived CDR1 and CDR2 are SGHVS and FQNEAQ. The CDR3 sequence is 16 residues long. J was trimmed by 0 bases and V by 6 bases; bases with no gene match: 7. The protocol was immunoSEQ multiplex PCR, while the TCRdb copy is restricted to in-frame clones and leaves out a portion. The sample comprises around 250,000 clones, around 70% of which are singletons, and 15% to 17% rests with the top ten. This rearrangement joins TRBV7-8 to TRBJ2-2; TRBD1 matches at 7 bases. Source: PBMCs, taken after 24 months of ibrutinib treatment. The source of this sequence is a human donor with chronic lymphocytic leukemia. CDR3 bases: TGTGCCAGCAGACCTACCGGGACAGCGAACACCGGGGAGCTGTTTTTT. Its protein is CASRPTGTANTGELFF.